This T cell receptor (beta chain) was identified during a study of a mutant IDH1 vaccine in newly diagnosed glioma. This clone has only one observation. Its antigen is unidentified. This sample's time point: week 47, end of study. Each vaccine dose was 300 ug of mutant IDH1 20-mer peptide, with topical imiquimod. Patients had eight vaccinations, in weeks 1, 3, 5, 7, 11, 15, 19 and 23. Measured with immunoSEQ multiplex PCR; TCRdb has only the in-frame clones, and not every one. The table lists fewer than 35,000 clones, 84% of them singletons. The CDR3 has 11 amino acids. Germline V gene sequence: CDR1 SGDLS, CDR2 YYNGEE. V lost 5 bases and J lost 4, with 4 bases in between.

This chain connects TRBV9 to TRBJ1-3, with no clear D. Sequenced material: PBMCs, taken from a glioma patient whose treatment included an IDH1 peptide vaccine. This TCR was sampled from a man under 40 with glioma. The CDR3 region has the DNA TGTGCCAGCAGTTCCGGAAACACCATATATTTT. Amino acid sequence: CASSSGNTIYF.